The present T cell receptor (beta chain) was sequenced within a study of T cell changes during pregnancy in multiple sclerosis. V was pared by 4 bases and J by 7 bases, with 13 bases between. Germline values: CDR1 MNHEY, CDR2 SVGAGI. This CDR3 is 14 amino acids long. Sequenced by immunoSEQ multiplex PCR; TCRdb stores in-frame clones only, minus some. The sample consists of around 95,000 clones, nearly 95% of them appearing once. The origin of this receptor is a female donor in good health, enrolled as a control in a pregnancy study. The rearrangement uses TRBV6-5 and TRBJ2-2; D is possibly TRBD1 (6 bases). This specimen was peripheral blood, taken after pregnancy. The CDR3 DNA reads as TGTGCCAGCAGTTTCCAGGGGCAGGTCGGGGAGCTGTTTTTT. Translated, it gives CASSFQGQVGELFF.